This T cell receptor (beta chain) was sequenced during a study of blood T cell repertoires in COVID-19. Study-level background: Spain, Italy and the United States supplied samples that represented acute and convalescent COVID-19. PBMCs, B-cell-depleted T cells, or T cells were the source of the cDNA or gDNA that made up the material.

V shed 6 bases and J 4 bases; nucleotides not matched to a gene: 2. Germline CDR1 SGHAT, CDR2 FQNNGV. The CDR3 runs to 14 residues. Sequencing was performed with immunoSEQ multiplex PCR; in TCRdb, only in-frame clones are kept and a portion is missing. There are 160,000 or so clones in the sample; 80% to 90% occur only once, and 15% lies in the top ten. The sequenced sample was peripheral blood. This clonotype originated in a woman aged 40-49 years with acute or convalescent COVID-19. The V gene is TRBV11-2, the J gene TRBJ2-3; TRBD2 aligns across 12 bases. CDR3 sequence reads: CASRRLAGADTQYF. For the CDR3, the DNA is TGTGCCAGCAGAAGACTAGCGGGGGCAGATACGCAGTATTTT.